Shown below are 19 T cell receptor beta chains from a single sample sequenced in a study of blood T cell repertoires in COVID-19. Measured with immunoSEQ multiplex PCR; TCRdb has only the in-frame clones, and not every one. The data contain about 400,000 clones, roughly 90% of them singletons. Sequenced material: peripheral blood. Receptors were obtained from a man aged 35-49 years with acute or convalescent COVID-19.

The gene calls are TRBV29-1 and TRBJ2-7, with TRBD1 identical over 7 bases. The CDR3 covers 12 residues. Germline V gene lookup returns CDR1 SQVTM and CDR2 ANQGSEA. V lost 6 bases to trimming and J lost 3 bases; unmatched junction nucleotides: 5. CDR3 loop: CSVNRGFYEQYF. CDR3 DNA: TGCAGCGTAAACAGGGGCTTCTACGAGCAGTACTTC.

The chain joins TRBV28 to TRBJ2-5; 8 bases match TRBD2. V gave up 2 bases and J gave up 3 bases; unmatched junction bases: 8. The germline V gene encodes CDR1 MDHEN and CDR2 SYDVKM. The CDR3 is 16 amino acids. Written as DNA, the CDR3 is TGTGCCAGCAGTTTAGCCCTAGCGGGCCACAAAGAGACCCAGTACTTC. This gives the protein CASSLALAGHKETQYF.

V is TRBV19 and J is TRBJ1-2, with D unclear. Trimming took 6 bases from V and 8 from J, leaving 19 bases between them. This CDR3 spans 14 amino acids. Germline loops: CDR1 LNHDA, CDR2 SQIVND (reference sequence). The DNA of the CDR3 is TGTGCCAGTAGGAACGCCCTCGTTGGAGGCGGCTACACCTTC. As protein: CASRNALVGGGYTF.

The chain employs TRBV9 and TRBJ1-1, with D hard to call. The germline gives CDR1 SGDLS, CDR2 YYNGEE. This CDR3 comprises 15 residues. V was pared by 2 bases and J by 10 bases, with 21 bases between. The CDR3 protein is CASSVGEVSRLGAFF. The CDR3 DNA reads TGTGCCAGCAGCGTTGGTGAGGTTAGCCGTTTAGGAGCTTTCTTT.

This chain joins TRBV18 and TRBJ1-4, with a weak D call TRBD1 (6 bases). The CDR3 has 16 residues. From germline, CDR1 is KGHSH and CDR2 LQKENI. V was clipped by 1 base and J by 7 bases, with 16 bases between them. CDR3 protein: CASSPRNRAGGEKLFF. CDR3 coding DNA: TGTGCCAGCTCACCACGAAACAGGGCTGGGGGTGAAAAACTGTTTTTT.

The V and J genes are TRBV11-2 and TRBJ1-3, with D unclear. Trimming shortened V by 4 bases and J by 0 bases, and 10 bases separated the two germline ends. CDR1 and CDR2 from the germline V gene are SGHAT and FQNNGV. The CDR3 sequence is 15 residues long. The CDR3 spells CASSSTRYSGNTIYF. The CDR3 coding sequence is TGTGCCAGCAGCTCGACTAGATACTCTGGAAACACCATATATTTT.

The V call is TRBV6-5, the J call TRBJ1-2, with D unclear. There are 12 residues in the CDR3. The V end lost 7 bases, the J end lost 6 bases, and 12 bases lay between the germline ends. Germline values: CDR1 MNHEY, CDR2 SVGAGI. CDR3: CASTTGWDGYTF. The CDR3 bases are TGTGCCAGCACGACTGGGTGGGATGGCTACACCTTC.

The chain is built from TRBV5-5 and TRBJ1-3, with no clear D. This CDR3 has 16 residues. Germline V lookup: CDR1 SGHKS, CDR2 YYEKEE (reference sequence). V dropped 2 bases and J dropped 0 bases, with 12 bases sitting between them. The CDR3 spells CASSFAPTGSGNTIYF. The CDR3 region has the DNA TGTGCCAGCAGCTTTGCCCCGACTGGCTCTGGAAACACCATATATTTT.

The chain has TRBV28 and TRBJ2-3, with 7 bases matching TRBD2. This CDR3 is built from 13 residues. V shed 8 bases and J 1 base; nucleotides not matched to a gene: 3. Per the germline V gene, CDR1 is MDHEN and CDR2 is SYDVKM. The CDR3 reads CASGTIRTDTQYF. As DNA, the CDR3 is TGTGCCAGCGGGACTATCCGCACAGATACGCAGTATTTT.

The rearrangement uses TRBV28 and TRBJ1-6, with D possibly being TRBD1 (5 bases). Germline V gene lookup returns CDR1 MDHEN and CDR2 SYDVKM. The CDR3 has 17 amino acids. V was pared by 5 bases and J by 3 bases, with 17 bases between. The CDR3: CASSHRQSKHYNSPLHF. CDR3 coding DNA: TGTGCCAGCAGTCACAGACAGTCAAAGCACTATAATTCACCCCTCCACTTT.

The chain links TRBV27 to TRBJ1-1; TRBD1 matches at 10 bases. Germline CDR1 MNHEY, CDR2 SMNVEV (reference sequence). The ends lost 5 bases at V and 3 bases at J; junction bases unmatched: 9. The CDR3 sequence is 16 residues long. Here the CDR3 DNA reads TGTGCCAGCAGTGCTGACAGGGGGCGCGGGTACACTGAAGCTTTCTTT. It encodes CASSADRGRGYTEAFF.

The gene calls are TRBV19 and TRBJ1-5, with a tentative D call TRBD1 (6 bases). The CDR3 covers 15 residues. Trimming stripped 10 bases from V and 6 bases from J, with 22 bases between. Germline CDR1 reads LNHDA; CDR2 reads SQIVND (reference sequence). As DNA, the CDR3 is TGTGCCACCCCCCCAGGGGAGAGGCGGCCTCAGCCCCAGCATTTT. This translates into CATPPGERRPQPQHF.

In its sample, this clone was seen once. This same CDR3 is encoded by further DNA sequences in the sample. The rearrangement links TRBV5-1 to TRBJ1-1; 8 nucleotides align to TRBD1. The CDR3 runs 14 residues. After removal of 2 bases from V and 5 bases from J, the junction contained 5 bases not matched to a gene. The germline V gene has CDR1 SGHRS and CDR2 YFSETQ. The CDR3 here is CASSLGQGGTEAFF. CDR3 bases: TGCGCCAGCAGCTTAGGACAGGGTGGTACTGAAGCTTTCTTT. Filled out from reference TRBV5-1 and TRBJ1-1, the complete variable domain reads KAGVTQTPRYLIKTRGQQVTLSCSPISGHRSVSWYQQTPGQGLQFLFEYFSETQRNKGNFPGRFSGRQFSNSRSEMNVSTLELGDSALYLCASSLGQGGTEAFFGQGTRLTVV.

The rearrangement uses TRBV2 and TRBJ1-5; D not certain. From germline, CDR1 is SNHLY and CDR2 FYNNEI. The ends were cut back, 0 bases at V and 4 bases at J, with 7 bases in the middle. The CDR3 is 14 residues long. The chain's CDR3 is CASSEAKLNQPQHF. The CDR3 DNA reads TGTGCCAGCAGTGAAGCCAAGCTAAATCAGCCCCAGCATTTT. Drawing the rest from reference TRBV2 and TRBJ1-5, the complete variable domain is EPEVTQTPSHQVTQMGQEVILRCVPISNHLYFYWYRQILGQKVEFLVSFYNNEISEKSEIFDDQFSVERPDGSNFTLKIRSTKLEDSAMYFCASSEAKLNQPQHFGDGTRLSIL.

The V call is TRBV3-1 (or the pseudogene TRBV3-2), the J call TRBJ1-2, with D perhaps TRBD1 (5 bases). Trimming removed 6 bases at V and 7 bases at J, with 18 bases between. The germline gives CDR1 LGHDT, CDR2 YNNKEL (reference sequence). The CDR3 is 14 amino acids. CDR3 nucleotide sequence: TGTGCCAGCAGGACACGGGACTTGTTTGGTGGCTACACCTTC. It codes for CASRTRDLFGGYTF.

This clone was recorded only once. The chain recombines TRBV10-3 with TRBJ2-7, with TRBD2 matching 10 bases. Germline trimming cut 3 bases from V and 6 bases from J; bases unmatched to any gene: 5. Germline-derived CDR1 and CDR2 are ENHRY and SYGVKD. This CDR3 region has 14 residues. The CDR3, as DNA: TGTGCCATCAGTGACTCTAGCGGGAGATCCGAGCAGTACTTC. Translated: CAISDSSGRSEQYF.

The rearrangement joins TRBV7-2 to TRBJ2-1, with D possibly TRBD1 on 5 matching bases. The V gene lost 2 bases and the J gene lost 7 bases, with 12 bases spanning the gap. Germline values: CDR1 SGHTA, CDR2 FQGNSA. The CDR3 is 14 residues long. The CDR3 reads CASSLNPAGNEQFF. In nucleotides, the CDR3 is TGTGCCAGCAGCTTAAACCCCGCAGGGAATGAGCAGTTCTTC.

The J gene is TRBJ2-3, the V gene TRBV3-1 (or the pseudogene TRBV3-2); 11 nucleotides line up with TRBD2. V lost 4 bases, J lost 4 bases, and 4 bases stayed unmatched. Germline values: CDR1 LGHDT, CDR2 YNNKEL (reference sequence). The CDR3 totals 15 residues. CDR3 residues: CASSRTSGRADTQYF. The CDR3 DNA sequence: TGTGCCAGCAGCCGGACTAGCGGGCGCGCAGATACGCAGTATTTT.

V is TRBV5-4 and J is TRBJ2-5; TRBD1 might be the D (6 bases). The CDR3 consists of 14 residues. The germline V gene has CDR1 SGHNT and CDR2 YYREEE (reference sequence). The V end was cut by 0 bases, the J end by 4 bases, with 10 bases between. CDR3 coding DNA: TGTGCCAGCAGCTTGGACAGGGCGGGAGAGACCCAGTACTTC. It is translated as CASSLDRAGETQYF.